Shown below are 28 T cell receptor beta chains from a single sample sequenced in a study of T cell repertoires in cytomegalovirus infection. TCRdb re-called the reads through MiXCR, storing one row per CDR3 protein. This table has approximately 500,000 distinct CDR3 sequences, 16% appearing once. The specimen was CD8+ T cells from PBMCs. These receptors all come from a human donor in good health (CMV status not recorded). Some clones in this sample may be carry-over from other donors' samples.

This clonotype was recorded a few times. The genes are TRBV12-3 or TRBV12-4 and TRBJ2-1; the D gene is possibly TRBD2 (6 bases). The ends were cut back, 1 base at V and 8 bases at J, with 15 bases in the middle. The CDR3 totals 15 residues. The CDR3 region has the DNA TGTGCCAGCAGTTTAGTGGCGTCCGGGGAGGATGAGCAGTTCTTC. Translating it yields CASSLVASGEDEQFF.

The rearrangement uses TRBV10-3 and TRBJ2-3, with D possibly matching TRBD1 (5 bases). V gave up 0 bases and J gave up 1 base, with 11 bases separating them. CDR1 is ENHRY and CDR2 is SYGVKD in the germline V gene. This CDR3 is built from 16 residues. The CDR3 nucleotides read TGTGCCATCAGTGAGTCGATGCCCAGGGGCACAGATACGCAGTATTTT. The encoded protein is CAISESMPRGTDTQYF.

This chain connects TRBV19 to TRBJ2-2, with TRBD1 as a possible D gene (6 bases). This CDR3 is 13 amino acids long. Per germline, CDR1 LNHDA and CDR2 SQIVND (reference sequence). V was cut by 5 bases and J by 10 bases, with 14 bases left in between. The CDR3 DNA reads as TGTGCCAGTAGTCCCGTCAGGGGAGAGGAGCTGTTTTTT. Translated, it gives CASSPVRGEELFF.

This clonotype was counted a few times. The chain has TRBV27 and TRBJ1-2; TRBD1 aligns across 8 bases. Germline V gene data show CDR1 as MNHEY and CDR2 as SMNVEV (reference sequence). This CDR3 spans 14 amino acids. V was clipped by 6 bases and J by 2 bases; unmatched bases: 5. The CDR3 reads CASRERQGNYGYTF. The CDR3 nucleotides are TGTGCCAGCAGAGAAAGACAGGGGAACTATGGCTACACCTTC.

This clonotype came up a few times. The chain has TRBV27 and TRBJ1-1; the match to TRBD1 covers 7 bases. Trimming cost V 2 bases and J 6 bases; bases outside gene matches: 12. Germline CDR1 MNHEY, CDR2 SMNVEV (reference sequence). The CDR3 spans 16 residues. The CDR3: CASSLSGGQGVAEAFF. CDR3 sequence (DNA): TGTGCCAGCAGTTTAAGTGGTGGGCAGGGGGTAGCTGAAGCTTTCTTT.

This clonotype was picked up many times. The rearrangement joins TRBV7-9 to TRBJ1-1; weak D call: TRBD1 (5 bases). CDR1 and CDR2 from the germline V gene are SEHNR and FQNEAQ (reference sequence). Trimming left V 4 bases short and J 1 base short, with 10 bases between. The CDR3 totals 14 residues. CDR3 residues: CASSSRGANTEAFF. The CDR3 nucleotides read TGTGCCAGCAGCTCTAGGGGCGCGAACACTGAAGCTTTCTTT. The whole variable domain, remainder taken from reference TRBV7-9 and TRBJ1-1, is DTGVSQNPRHKITKRGQNVTFRCDPISEHNRLYWYRQTLGQGPEFLTYFQNEAQLEKSRLLSDRFSAERPKGSFSTLEIQRTEQGDSAMYLCASSSRGANTEAFFGQGTRLTVV.

This clonotype was recorded at least ten times. The chain uses TRBV12-3 or TRBV12-4 and TRBJ2-7; possibly TRBD1 or TRBD2 for D (6 bases each). V lost 6 bases and J lost 3, with 18 bases in between. The CDR3 contains 15 residues. The CDR3 protein is CASRTTGATNYEQYF. For the CDR3, the DNA is TGTGCCAGCAGGACCACGGGGGCCACAAACTACGAGCAGTACTTC.

This clonotype was seen at least ten times. The CDR3: CASSLARSREDTEAFF. Written as DNA, the CDR3 is TGTGCCAGCAGCTTAGCGCGTTCCCGGGAAGACACTGAAGCTTTCTTT. This chain connects TRBV7-9 to TRBJ1-1; D is unclear. Germline CDR1 reads SEHNR; CDR2 reads FQNEAQ (reference sequence). V dropped 0 bases and J dropped 3 bases, with 14 bases sitting between them. This CDR3 region has 16 residues.

The chain links TRBV3-1 to TRBJ1-2; D possibly corresponds to TRBD1 (5 bases). The V end lost 0 bases, the J end lost 7 bases, and 12 bases lay between the germline ends. Per germline, CDR1 LGHDT and CDR2 YNNKEL (reference sequence). The CDR3 runs to 14 residues. This CDR3 is CASSQETVEPGYTF. The DNA for the CDR3 is TGTGCCAGCAGCCAAGAGACAGTGGAGCCTGGCTACACCTTC.

This clonotype appeared many times. The chain links TRBV28 to TRBJ2-2; D assignment may be TRBD1 or TRBD2 (5 bases each). Germline CDR1 MDHEN, CDR2 SYDVKM. The CDR3 sequence is 17 residues long. V was trimmed by 6 bases and J by 2 bases, leaving 19 bases between them. The CDR3 DNA is TGTGCCAGCAGCCCTACTTCCACGGGGCCAAACACCGGGGAGCTGTTTTTT. Encoded protein: CASSPTSTGPNTGELFF.

Points on this clonotype: A clone one base away is much larger, so this may be a read error. The V and J genes are TRBV27 and TRBJ1-6; D might be TRBD1 (5 bases). V gave up 5 bases and J gave up 9 bases, with 14 bases separating them. CDR3 length: 14 amino acids. Germline CDR1 and CDR2: MNHEY and SMNVEV (reference sequence). In DNA form, the CDR3 reads TGTGCCAGCAGTCACCGGGACTGCTCTTCACCCCTCCACTTT. This encodes CASSHRDCSSPLHF.

Comments on this clonotype: A clone one base away is much larger, so this may be a read error. This chain connects TRBV27 to TRBJ1-2, with a tentative D call TRBD1 (6 bases). The CDR3 has 13 residues. Germline loops: CDR1 MNHEY, CDR2 SMNVEV (reference sequence). CDR3 bases: TGTGCCAGCAGTCAAGGGGGGGCATGGGGCTACGCCTTC. Translation gives CASSQGGAWGYAF.

This clonotype was recorded many times. This chain uses TRBV12-3 or TRBV12-4 with TRBJ2-7, with TRBD2 matching over 13 bases. The CDR3 loop spans 15 amino acids. The V gene end was trimmed by 8 bases and the J gene end by 3 bases; junction bases not matched to a gene: 7. The CDR3 DNA reads as TGTGCCAGCGGAGGCGGACTAGCGGGGGACTACGAGCAGTACTTC. It yields the protein CASGGGLAGDYEQYF.

Ten or more counts support this clonotype. This rearrangement joins TRBV5-1 to TRBJ2-1; 13 positions match TRBD2. V lost 4 bases and J lost 3; bases outside the gene matches: 16. In germline, CDR1 is SGHRS, CDR2 YFSETQ. The CDR3 has 20 amino acids. The CDR3 DNA is TGCGCCAGCAGCAATCCCGGACTAGCGGGAGCCCCACTCTTCTACAATGAGCAGTTCTTC. Translation gives CASSNPGLAGAPLFYNEQFF. The full variable domain, in which reference TRBV5-1 and TRBJ2-1 provide the parts outside the CDR3, is KAGVTQTPRYLIKTRGQQVTLSCSPISGHRSVSWYQQTPGQGLQFLFEYFSETQRNKGNFPGRFSGRQFSNSRSEMNVSTLELGDSALYLCASSNPGLAGAPLFYNEQFFGPGTRLTVL.

This clonotype has just a few counts. The V and J genes are TRBV5-4 and TRBJ1-2; D possibly corresponds to TRBD1 (6 bases). Trimming pared 4 bases from V and 0 bases from J, leaving 10 bases between. CDR3 length: 14 amino acids. Germline CDR1 is SGHNT and CDR2 is YYREEE (reference sequence). The CDR3 region has the DNA TGTGCCAGCAGCGCGGACAGAGCTAACTATGGCTACACCTTC. Translation gives CASSADRANYGYTF.

In its sample, this clonotype was seen many times. The J gene is TRBJ2-2, the V gene TRBV7-9; weak D call: TRBD2 (6 bases). Germline V CDR1 and CDR2: SEHNR, FQNEAQ (reference sequence). V was clipped by 3 bases and J by 1 base, with 18 bases between them. CDR3 length: 18 amino acids. The DNA for the CDR3 is TGTGCCAGCAGCTTTTCGGTGACCGGGAGCGGGAACACCGGGGAGCTGTTTTTT. Its translation: CASSFSVTGSGNTGELFF.

This clonotype occurred many times. J is TRBJ1-1 and V is TRBV11-2, with D hard to call. Trimming removed 3 bases at V and 1 base at J, with 9 bases between. The germline V gene has CDR1 SGHAT and CDR2 FQNNGV. The CDR3 is 14 amino acids. This CDR3 reads CASSLGSRNTEAFF. DNA of the CDR3: TGTGCCAGCAGCTTGGGGAGCAGGAACACTGAAGCTTTCTTT.

At least ten counts were recorded for this clonotype. The chain joins TRBV7-9 to TRBJ2-1; TRBD1 aligns across 7 bases. Germline CDR1 reads SEHNR; CDR2 reads FQNEAQ (reference sequence). J lost 13 bases, V lost 5 bases, and 8 bases had no gene match. The CDR3 runs to 12 residues. The CDR3: CASSQGQPDQFF. The DNA of the CDR3 is TGTGCCAGCAGCCAGGGACAGCCGGACCAGTTCTTC.

This clonotype was counted a few times. The chain uses TRBV20-1 and TRBJ1-1; unclear D gene. The CDR3 is 11 residues long. Per the germline V gene, CDR1 is DFQATT and CDR2 is SNEGSKA (reference sequence). Trimming removed 1 base at V and 10 bases at J, with 10 bases between. The CDR3 nucleotides read TGCAGTGCTAGAGGAGGGTACGGAGCTTTCTTT. This gives the protein CSARGGYGAFF.

This clonotype has a count of ten or more. The gene calls are TRBV6-6 and TRBJ1-3, with D tentatively TRBD1 (5 bases). Between the trimmed V and J ends, which lost 5 bases and 2 bases, there was a span of 13 bases. The CDR3 has 15 amino acids. Germline CDR1 and CDR2: MNHNY and SVGAGI (reference sequence). The CDR3 spells CASSVGRVTGNTIYF. In DNA, the CDR3 is TGTGCCAGCAGTGTCGGCAGGGTAACTGGAAACACCATATATTTT.

This clonotype was detected a few times. The V gene is TRBV27, the J gene TRBJ2-1, with a weak D call TRBD2 (5 bases). In germline, CDR1 is MNHEY, CDR2 SMNVEV (reference sequence). There are 13 residues in the CDR3. The V end was cut by 3 bases, the J end by 12 bases, with 15 bases between. This chain's CDR3 is CASSFAGLRGQFF. DNA for the CDR3: TGTGCCAGCAGTTTCGCAGGACTCCGGGGGCAGTTCTTC.

This clonotype was counted ten times or more. The gene calls are TRBV12-3 or TRBV12-4 and TRBJ2-7; D not resolved. The CDR3 runs to 13 residues. V was cut by 3 bases and J by 3 bases, with 9 bases left in between. The CDR3 sequence is CASSLMGFYEQYF. The CDR3 DNA reads TGTGCCAGCAGTTTGATGGGGTTCTACGAGCAGTACTTC.

Only a few counts were recorded for this clonotype. V gene TRBV5-4 combines with J gene TRBJ1-1, with 9 bases fitting TRBD1. CDR1 is SGHNT and CDR2 is YYREEE in the germline V gene (reference sequence). Trimming removed 10 bases from V and 1 base from J; junction bases left unmatched: 5. The CDR3 is made up of 13 amino acids. CDR3 sequence reads: CAGRQGENTEAFF. The CDR3 nucleotides are TGTGCCGGGAGACAGGGGGAGAACACTGAAGCTTTCTTT.

This clonotype was recorded many times. The J gene is TRBJ1-2, the V gene TRBV7-9; 9 nucleotides line up with TRBD1. Germline CDR1 SEHNR, CDR2 FQNEAQ (reference sequence). V lost 1 base to trimming and J lost 6 bases; unmatched junction nucleotides: 6. The CDR3 spans 15 residues. CDR3 loop: CASSLDHGQGNGYTF. Written as DNA, the CDR3 is TGTGCCAGCAGCTTAGATCATGGACAGGGGAATGGCTACACCTTC.

This clonotype was picked up one time. V and J are TRBV20-1 and TRBJ1-5; D might be TRBD1 (6 bases). Trimming took off 6 bases at V and 3 bases at J, with 9 bases between the two ends. CDR1 and CDR2 from the germline V gene are DFQATT and SNEGSKA (reference sequence). The CDR3 consists of 12 residues. The CDR3 is CSASGVNQPQHF. In DNA, the CDR3 is TGCAGTGCCTCAGGGGTCAATCAGCCCCAGCATTTT.

This clonotype was seen ten or more times. The chain combines TRBV4-1 with TRBJ1-1; D ambiguous. Trimming stripped 1 base from V and 6 bases from J, with 9 bases between. This CDR3 spans 13 amino acids. Per the germline V gene, CDR1 is MGHRA and CDR2 is YSYEKL. CDR3 DNA: TGCGCCAGCAGCCAAGCGGGCGGGCCTGAAGCTTTCTTT. Protein: CASSQAGGPEAFF.

This clonotype has a handful of counts. This chain joins TRBV4-2 and TRBJ2-5; D possibly corresponds to TRBD1 (5 bases). The V end lost 1 base, the J end lost 0 bases, and 6 bases lay between the germline ends. The CDR3 length is 14 residues. Germline V gene sequence: CDR1 LGHNA, CDR2 YNFKEQ. The CDR3 nucleotides read TGTGCCAGCAGCCAAGTGACAGACCAAGAGACCCAGTACTTC. Translating it yields CASSQVTDQETQYF.

The genes are TRBV4-1 and TRBJ1-3, with D possibly TRBD1 on 5 matching bases. Between the trimmed V and J ends, which lost 0 bases and 0 bases, there was a span of 9 bases. CDR1 MGHRA and CDR2 YSYEKL come from the germline V gene. This CDR3 comprises 16 residues. As DNA, the CDR3 is TGCGCCAGCAGCCAAGAAGGGCAGGGCTCTGGAAACACCATATATTTT. Protein product: CASSQEGQGSGNTIYF.